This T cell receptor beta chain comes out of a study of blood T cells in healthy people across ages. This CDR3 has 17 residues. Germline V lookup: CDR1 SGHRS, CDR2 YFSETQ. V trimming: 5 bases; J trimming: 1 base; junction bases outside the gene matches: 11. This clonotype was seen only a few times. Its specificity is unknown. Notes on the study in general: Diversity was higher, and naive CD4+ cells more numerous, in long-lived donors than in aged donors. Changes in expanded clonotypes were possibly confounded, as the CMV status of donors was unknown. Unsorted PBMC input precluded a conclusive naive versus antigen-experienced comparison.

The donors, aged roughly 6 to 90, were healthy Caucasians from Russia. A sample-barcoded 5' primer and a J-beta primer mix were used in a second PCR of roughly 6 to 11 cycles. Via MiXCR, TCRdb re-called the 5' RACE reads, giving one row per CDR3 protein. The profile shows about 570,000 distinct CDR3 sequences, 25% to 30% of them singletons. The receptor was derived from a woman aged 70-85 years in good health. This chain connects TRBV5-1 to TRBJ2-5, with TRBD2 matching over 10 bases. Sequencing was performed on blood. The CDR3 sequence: CASRAKLAGVPQETQYF. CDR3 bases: TGCGCCAGCAGGGCGAAGCTAGCGGGGGTCCCCCAAGAGACCCAGTACTTC.